This T cell receptor beta chain is drawn from a study of T cell responses to AZD1222 COVID-19 vaccine. Study observations and caveats: Seropositive AZD1222 recipients at baseline numbered only five or six. Repertoires were sampled only after the peak T cell response. Mostly white British, mostly female donors; authors suggested clonal diversity may be underestimated.

This CDR3 has 13 amino acids. Germline V gene data show CDR1 as MDHEN and CDR2 as SYDVKM. V was cut by 7 bases and J by 2 bases, with 11 bases left in between. TCRdb's copy holds only in-frame clones and misses some; the assay was immunoSEQ multiplex PCR. The sample holds about 99,000 clones, approximately 88% seen once. This clone has a single count. The target antigen is unknown. The TCR sequence derives from an adult in good health. The source was peripheral blood, collected on day 0 of AZD1222 vaccination. The rearrangement links TRBV28 to TRBJ1-2; D is unclear. CDR3 loop: CASNPGTNYGYTF. The DNA of the CDR3 is TGTGCCAGCAATCCGGGTACCAACTATGGCTACACCTTC.